This T cell receptor (beta chain) derives from a study of graft-versus-host responses after intestinal transplantation. About the study: Transplants were multivisceral, liver-intestinal, or isolated intestinal.

As concerns this clone: Its cognate antigen is unknown.

Measured with immunoSEQ multiplex PCR; TCRdb has only the in-frame clones, and not every one. The sample lists 60,000 to 75,000 clones, roughly 90% occurring once. Germline V gives CDR1 SGDLS, CDR2 YYNGEE. The length of the CDR3 is 15 residues. Trimming at V came to 4 bases and at J to 10 bases, leaving 13 bases not matched to a gene. The receptor was derived from a human donor who received an intestinal transplant. The sequenced sample was unstimulated CD8+ T cells sorted from spleen or lymph node cells, obtained before intestinal transplant. The rearrangement joins TRBV9 to TRBJ1-4, with 7 positions matching TRBD1. The CDR3 DNA is TGTGCCAGCAGCTCCCAAGAGGGGGCAGAAGGAAAACTGTTTTTT. Its protein is CASSSQEGAEGKLFF.